A selection of T cell receptor beta chains follows, all from one sample in a study of T-cell reconstitution after alpha-beta-depleted transplantation in children. TCRdb re-called the PCR reads with MiXCR, one entry per CDR3 protein. The sample includes some 240,000 distinct CDR3 sequences, 9.7% seen only once; the top ten take approximately 4.7%. The specimen was PBMCs from the stem cell graft donor, collected from the stem cell graft. Receptors were obtained from a human donor who donated a stem cell graft to a child with SCID. CDR3s include the opening cysteine and the closing phenylalanine or tryptophan. D genes are given only for firm matches. Part of the rows lack a size; the others show once, few, many or a class for expanded clones.

NA many TRBJ2-2 TRBV28 14 TGTGCCAGCAGTTTACAGGACTACACCGGGGAGCTGTTTTTT CASSLQDYTGELFF
NA many TRBJ1-2 TRBV5-1 16 TGCGCCAGCAGTCAATCCTCGGGGGTGGCATCTCGGGGCTACACCTTC CASSQSSGVASRGYTF
TRBD2 many TRBJ2-5 TRBV6-5 17 TGTGCCAGCAGTTACCTCGGACTAGCGGGGTCTCGGGAGACCCAGTACTTC CASSYLGLAGSRETQYF
TRBD1 many TRBJ2-3 TRBV20-1 13 TGCAGTGCTACCGGACAGGGACGCTATACGCAGTATTTT CSATGQGRYTQYF
NA many TRBJ1-4 TRBV3-2 17 TGTGCCAGCAGCCCAGAAGGGGGATCGTCGACTAATGAAAAACTGTTTTTT CASSPEGGSSTNEKLFF
NA many TRBJ2-3 TRBV5-6 16 TGTGCCAGCAGCTATCCGACAGGTTCTAGCACAGATACGCAGTATTTT CASSYPTGSSTDTQYF
NA many TRBJ2-3 TRBV5-1 14 TGCGCCAGCAGCTTGGGGGACTCCACAGATACGCAGTATTTT CASSLGDSTDTQYF
NA many TRBJ2-1 TRBV29-1 14 TGCAGCGTGAGGGCGGAGCGAACCTACAATGAGCAGTTCTTC CSVRAERTYNEQFF
NA many TRBJ2-7 TRBV29-1 11 TGCAGCGCGAGGAGCTCCTACGAGCAGTACTTC CSARSSYEQYF
TRBD2 many TRBJ2-3 TRBV20-1 14 TGCAGTGCAAGACTAGCAAGGCAAGGAGATACGCAGTATTTT CSARLARQGDTQYF
NA NA TRBJ1-5 TRBV24-1 16 TGTGCCACCAGTGCCCCCGGACGTCTTCAGGGTCAGCCCCAGCATTTT CATSAPGRLQGQPQHF
TRBD1 many TRBJ1-5 TRBV10-3 17 TGTGCCATCAGTGAGTCGGGGGGACAGAATAGCAATCAGCCCCAGCATTTT CAISESGGQNSNQPQHF
NA many TRBJ1-5 TRBV21-1 17 TGTGCCAGCAGCAAAGCGCTTTCGGGGAGAGGCAATCAGCCCCAGCATTTT CASSKALSGRGNQPQHF
TRBD2 many TRBJ2-1 TRBV27 14 TGTGCCAGCAGACTAGCGGGGGCGAACAATGAGCAGTTCTTC CASRLAGANNEQFF
TRBD2 few TRBJ2-2 TRBV20-1 15 TGCAGTGCCCCTAAGGCGGGGGCGAACACCGGGGAGCTGTTTTTT CSAPKAGANTGELFF
NA many TRBJ1-5 TRBV6-5 14 TGTGCCAGCCGGTCCGGGACGGGACATCAGCCCCAGCATTTT CASRSGTGHQPQHF
NA many TRBJ2-2 TRBV12-3/TRBV12-4 13 TGTGCCAGCAGCTACAATCTGGGGGGGGAGCTGTTTTTT CASSYNLGGELFF